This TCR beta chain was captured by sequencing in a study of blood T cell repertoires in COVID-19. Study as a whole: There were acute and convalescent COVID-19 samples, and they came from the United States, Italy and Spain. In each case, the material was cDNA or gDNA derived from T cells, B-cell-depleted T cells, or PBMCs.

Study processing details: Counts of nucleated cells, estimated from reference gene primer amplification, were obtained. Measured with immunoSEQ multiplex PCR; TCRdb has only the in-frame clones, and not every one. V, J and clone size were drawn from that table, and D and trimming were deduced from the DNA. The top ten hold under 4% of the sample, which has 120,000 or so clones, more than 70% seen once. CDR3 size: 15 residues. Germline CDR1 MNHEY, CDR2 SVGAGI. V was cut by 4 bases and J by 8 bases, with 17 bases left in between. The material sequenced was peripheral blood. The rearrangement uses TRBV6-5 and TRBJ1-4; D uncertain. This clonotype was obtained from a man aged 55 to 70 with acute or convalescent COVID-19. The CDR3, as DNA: TGTGCCAGCAGTTCCAACACGGGGATGGGGGAAAAACTGTTTTTT. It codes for CASSSNTGMGEKLFF.